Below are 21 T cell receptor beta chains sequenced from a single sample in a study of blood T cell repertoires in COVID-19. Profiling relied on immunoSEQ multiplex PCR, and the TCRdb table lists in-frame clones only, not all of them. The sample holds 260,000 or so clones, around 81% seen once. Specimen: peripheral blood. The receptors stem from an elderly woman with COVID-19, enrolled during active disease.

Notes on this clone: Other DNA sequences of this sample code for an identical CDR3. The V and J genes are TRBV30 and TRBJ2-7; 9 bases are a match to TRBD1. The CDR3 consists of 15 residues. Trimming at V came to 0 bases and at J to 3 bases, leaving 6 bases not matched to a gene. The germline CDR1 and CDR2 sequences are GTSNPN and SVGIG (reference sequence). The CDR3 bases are TGTGCCTGGAGTGTACGGAGGACAGGGGACTACGAGCAGTACTTC. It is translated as CAWSVRRTGDYEQYF.

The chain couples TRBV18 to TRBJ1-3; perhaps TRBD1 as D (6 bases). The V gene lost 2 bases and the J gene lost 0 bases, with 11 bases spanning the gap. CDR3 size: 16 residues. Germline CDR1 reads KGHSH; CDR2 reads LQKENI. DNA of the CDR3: TGTGCCAGCTCACCAGCACAGGGTAGCTCTGGAAACACCATATATTTT. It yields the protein CASSPAQGSSGNTIYF.

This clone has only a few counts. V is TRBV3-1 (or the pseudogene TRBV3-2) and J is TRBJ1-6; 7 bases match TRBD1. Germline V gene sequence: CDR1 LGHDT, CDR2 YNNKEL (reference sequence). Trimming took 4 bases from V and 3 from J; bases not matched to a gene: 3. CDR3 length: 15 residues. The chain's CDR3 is CASSRRGYYNSPLHF. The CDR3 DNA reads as TGTGCCAGCAGCCGCAGGGGGTACTATAATTCACCCCTCCACTTT.

The CDR3 bases are TGTGCTTCCAGGGGTAGCACAGATACGCAGTATTTT. As protein: CASRGSTDTQYF. V is TRBV25-1 and J is TRBJ2-3; D perhaps matches TRBD1 (6 bases). This CDR3 comprises 12 residues. Germline V CDR1 and CDR2: MGHDK, SYGVNS. The full variable domain, completed using reference TRBV25-1 and TRBJ2-3, is EADIYQTPRYLVIGTGKKITLECSQTMGHDKMYWYQQDPGMELHLIHYSYGVNSTEKGDLSSESTVSRIRTEHFPLTLESARPSHTSQYLCASRGSTDTQYFGPGTRLTVL.

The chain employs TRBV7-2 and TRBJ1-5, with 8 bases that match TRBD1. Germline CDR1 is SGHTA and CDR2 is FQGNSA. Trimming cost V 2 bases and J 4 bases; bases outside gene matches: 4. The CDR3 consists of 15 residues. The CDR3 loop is CASSLSRTGNQPQHF. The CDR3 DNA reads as TGTGCCAGCAGCTTATCCCGGACAGGGAATCAGCCCCAGCATTTT.

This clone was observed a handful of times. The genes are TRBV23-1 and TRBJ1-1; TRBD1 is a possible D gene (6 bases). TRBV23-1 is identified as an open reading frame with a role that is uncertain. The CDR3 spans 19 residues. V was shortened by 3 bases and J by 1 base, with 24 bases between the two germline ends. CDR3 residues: CASSHRNPKVGDKNTEAFF. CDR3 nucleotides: TGCGCCAGCAGTCACCGCAATCCCAAGGTGGGGGACAAGAACACTGAAGCTTTCTTT.

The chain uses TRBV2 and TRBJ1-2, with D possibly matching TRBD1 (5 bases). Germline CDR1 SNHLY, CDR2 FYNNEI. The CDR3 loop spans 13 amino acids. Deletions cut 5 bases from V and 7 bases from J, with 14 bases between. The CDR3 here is CASSLDKGSGYTF. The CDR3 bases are TGTGCCAGCAGTCTCGATAAGGGGTCTGGCTACACCTTC.

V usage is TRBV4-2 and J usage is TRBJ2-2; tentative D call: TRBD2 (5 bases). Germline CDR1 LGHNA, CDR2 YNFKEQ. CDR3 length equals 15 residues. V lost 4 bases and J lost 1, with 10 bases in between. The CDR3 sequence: CASSPAAGNTGELFF. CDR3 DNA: TGTGCCAGCAGCCCAGCGGCAGGGAACACCGGGGAGCTGTTTTTT.

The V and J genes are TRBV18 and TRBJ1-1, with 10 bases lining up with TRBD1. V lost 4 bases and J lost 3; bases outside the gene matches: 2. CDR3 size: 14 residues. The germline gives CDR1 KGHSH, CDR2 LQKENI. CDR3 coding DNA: TGTGCCAGCTCACTCGGGACAGGGGACACTGAAGCTTTCTTT. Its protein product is CASSLGTGDTEAFF.

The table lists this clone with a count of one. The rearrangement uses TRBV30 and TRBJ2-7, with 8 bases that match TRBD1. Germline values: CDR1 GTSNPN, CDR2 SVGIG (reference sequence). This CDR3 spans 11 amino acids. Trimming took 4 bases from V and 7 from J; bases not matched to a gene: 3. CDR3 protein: CAWMDRAEQYF. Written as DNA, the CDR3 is TGTGCCTGGATGGACAGGGCGGAGCAGTACTTC.

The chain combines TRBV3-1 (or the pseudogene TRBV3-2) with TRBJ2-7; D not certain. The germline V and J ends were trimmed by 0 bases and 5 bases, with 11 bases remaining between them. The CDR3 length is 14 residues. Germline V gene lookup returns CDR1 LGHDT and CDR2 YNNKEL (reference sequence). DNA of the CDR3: TGTGCCAGCAGCCAAGATACAGTCCAGAACGAGCAGTACTTC. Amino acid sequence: CASSQDTVQNEQYF.

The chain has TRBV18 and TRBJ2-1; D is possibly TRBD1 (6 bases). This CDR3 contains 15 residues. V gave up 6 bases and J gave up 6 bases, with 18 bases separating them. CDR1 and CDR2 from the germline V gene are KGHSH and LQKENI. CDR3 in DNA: TGTGCCAGCTCGCCAGATGTACAGGGTCTCAATGAGCAGTTCTTC. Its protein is CASSPDVQGLNEQFF.

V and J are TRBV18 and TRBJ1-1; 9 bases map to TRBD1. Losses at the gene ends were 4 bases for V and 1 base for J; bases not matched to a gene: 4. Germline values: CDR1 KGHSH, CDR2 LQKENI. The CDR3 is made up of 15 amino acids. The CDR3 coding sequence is TGTGCCAGCTCACTGGCGGGACAGGGGAACACTGAAGCTTTCTTT. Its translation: CASSLAGQGNTEAFF.

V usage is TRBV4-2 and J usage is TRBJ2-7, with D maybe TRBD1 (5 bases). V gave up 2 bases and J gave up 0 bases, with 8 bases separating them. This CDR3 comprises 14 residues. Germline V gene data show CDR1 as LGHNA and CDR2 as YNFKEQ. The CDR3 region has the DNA TGTGCCAGCAGCCAACCAGGGTTCTCCTACGAGCAGTACTTC. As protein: CASSQPGFSYEQYF.

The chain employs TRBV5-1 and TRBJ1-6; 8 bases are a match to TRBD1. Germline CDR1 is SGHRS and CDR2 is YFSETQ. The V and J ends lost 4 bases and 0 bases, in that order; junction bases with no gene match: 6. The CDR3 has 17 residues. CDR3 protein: CASSPRTGTSYNSPLHF. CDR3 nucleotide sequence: TGCGCCAGCAGCCCGAGGACAGGGACCTCCTATAATTCACCCCTCCACTTT.

The CDR3 DNA sequence: TGCGCCAGCAGCCAAGACAGGGATTGGAACACTGAAGCTTTCTTT. Its translation: CASSQDRDWNTEAFF. The chain is built from TRBV4-1 and TRBJ1-1, with D perhaps TRBD1 (5 bases). V lost 0 bases to trimming and J lost 1 base, with 9 bases between them. Germline CDR1 and CDR2: MGHRA and YSYEKL. The CDR3 totals 15 residues.

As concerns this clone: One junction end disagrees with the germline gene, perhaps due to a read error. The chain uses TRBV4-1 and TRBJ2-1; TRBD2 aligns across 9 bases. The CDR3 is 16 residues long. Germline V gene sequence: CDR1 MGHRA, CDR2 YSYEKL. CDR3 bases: TGCGCCAGCAGGCAAGTAGCGGGGGCAAACTACAATGAGCAGTTCTTC. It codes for CASRQVAGANYNEQFF.

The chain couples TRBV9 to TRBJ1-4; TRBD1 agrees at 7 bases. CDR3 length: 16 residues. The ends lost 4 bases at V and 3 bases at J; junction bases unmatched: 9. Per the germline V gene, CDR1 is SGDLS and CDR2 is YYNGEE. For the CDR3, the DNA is TGTGCCAGCAGCCCAGGGGGGACAGTCGCTAATGAAAAACTGTTTTTT. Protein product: CASSPGGTVANEKLFF.

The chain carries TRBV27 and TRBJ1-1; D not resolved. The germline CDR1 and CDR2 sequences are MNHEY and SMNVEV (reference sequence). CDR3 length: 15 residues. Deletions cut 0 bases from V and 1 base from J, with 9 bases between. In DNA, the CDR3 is TGTGCCAGCAGTTTATCCTACAACAGGAACACTGAAGCTTTCTTT. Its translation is CASSLSYNRNTEAFF.

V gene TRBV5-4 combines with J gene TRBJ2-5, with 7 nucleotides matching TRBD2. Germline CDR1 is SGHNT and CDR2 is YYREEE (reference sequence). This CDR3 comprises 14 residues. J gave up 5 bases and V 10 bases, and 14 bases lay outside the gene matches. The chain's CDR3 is CAVQGGGGVETQYF. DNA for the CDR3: TGTGCCGTTCAAGGCGGGGGAGGGGTGGAGACCCAGTACTTC.

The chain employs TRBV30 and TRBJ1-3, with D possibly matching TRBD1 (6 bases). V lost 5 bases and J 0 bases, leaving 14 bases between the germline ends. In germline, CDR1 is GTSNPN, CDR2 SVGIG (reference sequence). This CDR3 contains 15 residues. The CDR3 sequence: CAWVDGGLSGNTIYF. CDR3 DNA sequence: TGTGCCTGGGTTGATGGGGGCCTCTCTGGAAACACCATATATTTT.